The table lists the clone carrying this TCR beta chain with a few counts. Its antigen remains unidentified. This sample is part of a study of response to subunit inactivated influenza vaccine. TCRdb ran MiXCR on the RT-PCR reads and lists one entry per CDR3 protein. The profile shows 530,000 or so distinct CDR3 sequences, 14% of them singletons. The CDR3 sequence is 13 residues long. Between the trimmed V and J ends, which lost 1 base and 8 bases, there was a span of 11 bases. Study-wide results and caveats: With each seasonal influenza vaccination, the authors suggested, few new T cells are recruited.

The receptor was isolated from a man aged 50-60 years who received an inactivated influenza vaccine. The rearrangement joins TRBV12-3 or TRBV12-4 to TRBJ1-2, with D unclear. Material: PBMCs from blood, obtained approximately 13 days after vaccination. CDR3 bases: TGTGCCAGCAGTTTAGGTAGGGTCGACGGCTACACCTTC. Its protein product is CASSLGRVDGYTF.